The T cell receptor (beta chain) under discussion was sequenced for a study of cytomegalovirus exposure and HLA in healthy donors. The wider study: Early release data held tens of millions of unique TCRs from HLA-typed donors. Findings and caveats of the study: Rates of TCR association differed by HLA locus in a later analysis, with DRB1 highest and HLA-C lowest. Several of the most significant clusters appeared linked to common viral pathogens, based on a later analysis.

PCR employed 60 Vbeta and 13 Jbeta primers. Per the authors' pipeline: Later, an analysis found 80 million or so unique TCR beta chains, and about 9.9 million of these were shared. Profiled with immunoSEQ multiplex PCR; TCRdb holds only in-frame clones, not every one. The V and J calls and clone size are taken from that table; D and trimming were inferred from the DNA. The sample holds approximately 190,000 clones, 75% to 90% seen once. Comments on this clone: No antigen is known for it.

The sequence was collected from a woman between 18 and 30 years old in good health and CMV-seronegative. The sample comprised PBMCs.

The CDR3 sequence: CASSLPGTALYEQYF. CDR3 DNA sequence: TGTGCCAGCAGCTTGCCCGGGACAGCCCTCTACGAGCAGTACTTC. The genes are TRBV5-8 and TRBJ2-7; 7 bases agree with TRBD1. The V and J ends lost 1 base and 3 bases, in that order; junction bases with no gene match: 7. From germline, CDR1 is SGHTS and CDR2 YDEGEE. This CDR3 contains 15 residues.